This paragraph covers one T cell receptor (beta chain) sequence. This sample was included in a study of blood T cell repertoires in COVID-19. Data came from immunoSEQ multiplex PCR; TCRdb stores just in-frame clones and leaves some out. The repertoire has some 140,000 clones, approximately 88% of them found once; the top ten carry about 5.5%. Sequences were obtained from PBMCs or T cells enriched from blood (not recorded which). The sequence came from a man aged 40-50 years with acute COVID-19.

The CDR3 spells CSGLTGLNTEAFF. The CDR3 DNA sequence: TGCAGCGGCTTAACAGGGCTGAACACTGAAGCTTTCTTT. The chain couples TRBV29-1 to TRBJ1-1, with TRBD1 as a possible D gene (6 bases). The CDR3 consists of 13 residues. Looked up from germline, CDR1 is SQVTM and CDR2 is ANQGSEA. With 7 bases removed from V and 0 bases from J, the gap between germline ends came to 12 bases.